Given below is one TCR beta chain in context. Its antigen is not identified. This entry is derived from a study of a mutant IDH1 vaccine in newly diagnosed glioma. Whole-study results and caveats: Pseudoprogression apparently lacked any relation to changes in top peripheral T cell clonotypes.

Profiled with immunoSEQ multiplex PCR; TCRdb holds only in-frame clones, not every one. The sample includes about 30,000 clones, about 80% of them seen just once. CDR3 length: 14 residues. Trimming stripped 4 bases from V and 4 bases from J, with 13 bases between. CDR1 is ENHRY and CDR2 is SYGVKD in the germline V gene. The sample's time point: week 5, during vaccination. What each vaccine dose contained was 300 ug of mutant IDH1 20-mer peptide, accompanied by topical imiquimod. The sample in question was PBMCs, obtained from a glioma patient whose treatment included an IDH1 peptide vaccine. This rearrangement joins TRBV10-3 to TRBJ1-2; weak D call: TRBD1 (5 bases). This TCR came from a man aged 25-40 years with glioma. CDR3 bases: TGTGCCATCAGTGCATTACAGGAGAGCTATGGCTACACCTTC. Translation: CAISALQESYGYTF.